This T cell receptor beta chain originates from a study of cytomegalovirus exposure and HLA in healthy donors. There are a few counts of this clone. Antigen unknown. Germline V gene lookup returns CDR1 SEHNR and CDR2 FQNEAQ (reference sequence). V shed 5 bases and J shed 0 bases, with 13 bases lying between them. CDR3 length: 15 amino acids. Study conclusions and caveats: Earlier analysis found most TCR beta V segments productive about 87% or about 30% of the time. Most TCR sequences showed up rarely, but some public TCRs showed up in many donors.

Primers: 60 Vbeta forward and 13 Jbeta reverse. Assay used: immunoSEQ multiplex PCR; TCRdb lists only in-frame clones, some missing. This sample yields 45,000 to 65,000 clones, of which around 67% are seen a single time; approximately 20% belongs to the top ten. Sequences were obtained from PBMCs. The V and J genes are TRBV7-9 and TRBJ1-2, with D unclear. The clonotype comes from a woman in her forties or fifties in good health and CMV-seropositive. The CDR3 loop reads CASSTPIASNYGYTF. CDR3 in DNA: TGTGCCAGCAGCACCCCCATAGCCTCTAACTATGGCTACACCTTC.